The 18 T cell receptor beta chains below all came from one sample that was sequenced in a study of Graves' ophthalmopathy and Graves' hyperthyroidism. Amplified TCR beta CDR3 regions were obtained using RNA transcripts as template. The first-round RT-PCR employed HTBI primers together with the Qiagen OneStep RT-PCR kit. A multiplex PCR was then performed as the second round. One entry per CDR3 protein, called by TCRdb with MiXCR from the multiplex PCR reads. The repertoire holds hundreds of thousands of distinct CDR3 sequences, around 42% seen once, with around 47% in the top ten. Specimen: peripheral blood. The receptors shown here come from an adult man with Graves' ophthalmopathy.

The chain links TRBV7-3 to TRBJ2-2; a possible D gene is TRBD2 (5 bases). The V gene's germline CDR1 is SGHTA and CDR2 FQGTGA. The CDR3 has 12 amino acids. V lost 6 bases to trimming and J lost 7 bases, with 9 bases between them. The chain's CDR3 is CASSSGGGELFF. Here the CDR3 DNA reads TGTGCCAGCAGTTCAGGAGGCGGGGAGCTGTTTTTT.

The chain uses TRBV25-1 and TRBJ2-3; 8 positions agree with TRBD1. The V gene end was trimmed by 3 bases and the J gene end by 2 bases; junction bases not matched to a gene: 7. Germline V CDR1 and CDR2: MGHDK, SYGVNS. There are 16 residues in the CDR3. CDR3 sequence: CASSDPRTGNTDTQYF. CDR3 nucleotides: TGTGCCAGCAGTGATCCTCGGACAGGGAACACAGATACGCAGTATTTT. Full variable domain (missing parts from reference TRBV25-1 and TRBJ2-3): EADIYQTPRYLVIGTGKKITLECSQTMGHDKMYWYQQDPGMELHLIHYSYGVNSTEKGDLSSESTVSRIRTEHFPLTLESARPSHTSQYLCASSDPRTGNTDTQYFGPGTRLTVL.

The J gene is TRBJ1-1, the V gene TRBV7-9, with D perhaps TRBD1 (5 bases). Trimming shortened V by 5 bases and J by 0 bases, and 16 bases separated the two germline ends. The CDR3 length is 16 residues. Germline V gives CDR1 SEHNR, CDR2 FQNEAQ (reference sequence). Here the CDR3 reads CASSRGEGGMNTEAFF. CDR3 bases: TGTGCCAGCAGCCGAGGGGAAGGAGGAATGAACACTGAAGCTTTCTTT.

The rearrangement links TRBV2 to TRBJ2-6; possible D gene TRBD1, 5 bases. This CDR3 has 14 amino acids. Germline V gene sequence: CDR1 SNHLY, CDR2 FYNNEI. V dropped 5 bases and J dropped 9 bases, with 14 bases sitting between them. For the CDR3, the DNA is TGTGCCAGCAGTTTCAAAGGGGTTGGCAACGTCCTGACTTTC. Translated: CASSFKGVGNVLTF.

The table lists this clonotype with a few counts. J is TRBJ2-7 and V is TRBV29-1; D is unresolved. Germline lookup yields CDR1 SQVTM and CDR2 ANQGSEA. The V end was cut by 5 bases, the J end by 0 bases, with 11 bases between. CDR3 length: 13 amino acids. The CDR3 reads CSVSTPGSYEQYF. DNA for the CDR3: TGCAGCGTTTCGACACCGGGCTCCTACGAGCAGTACTTC.

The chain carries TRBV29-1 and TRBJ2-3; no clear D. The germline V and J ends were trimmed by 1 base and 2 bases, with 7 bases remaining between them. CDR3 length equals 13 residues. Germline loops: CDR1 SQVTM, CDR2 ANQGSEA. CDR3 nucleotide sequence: TGCAGCGTTGAAGTCGAGGACACAGATACGCAGTATTTT. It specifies CSVEVEDTDTQYF.

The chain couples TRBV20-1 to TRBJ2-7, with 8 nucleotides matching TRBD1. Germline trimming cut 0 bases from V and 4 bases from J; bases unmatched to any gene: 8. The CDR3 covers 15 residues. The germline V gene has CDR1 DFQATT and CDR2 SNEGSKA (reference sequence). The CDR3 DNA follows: TGCAGTGCTAGAGATATTGGACAGGGACTTTACGAGCAGTACTTC. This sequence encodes CSARDIGQGLYEQYF.

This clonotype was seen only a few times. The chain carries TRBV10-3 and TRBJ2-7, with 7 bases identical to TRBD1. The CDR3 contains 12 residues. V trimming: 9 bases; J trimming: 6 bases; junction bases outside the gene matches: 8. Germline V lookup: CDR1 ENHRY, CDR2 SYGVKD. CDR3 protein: CAMRTGLGEQYF. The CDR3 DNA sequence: TGTGCCATGCGGACAGGTCTAGGCGAGCAGTACTTC.

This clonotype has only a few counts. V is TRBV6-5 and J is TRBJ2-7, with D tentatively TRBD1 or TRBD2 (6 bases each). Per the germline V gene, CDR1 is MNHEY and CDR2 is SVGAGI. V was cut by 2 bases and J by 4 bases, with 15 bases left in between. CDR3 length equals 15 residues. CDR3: CASSYPRRGRYEQYF. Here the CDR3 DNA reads TGTGCCAGCAGTTACCCGAGAAGGGGGAGGTACGAGCAGTACTTC.

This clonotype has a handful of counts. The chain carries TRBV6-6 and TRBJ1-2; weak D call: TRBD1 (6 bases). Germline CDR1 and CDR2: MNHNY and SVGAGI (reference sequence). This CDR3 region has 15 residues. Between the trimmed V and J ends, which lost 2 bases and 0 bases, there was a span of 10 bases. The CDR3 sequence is CASSYTGTTNYGYTF. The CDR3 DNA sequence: TGTGCCAGCAGTTACACAGGGACAACTAACTATGGCTACACCTTC.

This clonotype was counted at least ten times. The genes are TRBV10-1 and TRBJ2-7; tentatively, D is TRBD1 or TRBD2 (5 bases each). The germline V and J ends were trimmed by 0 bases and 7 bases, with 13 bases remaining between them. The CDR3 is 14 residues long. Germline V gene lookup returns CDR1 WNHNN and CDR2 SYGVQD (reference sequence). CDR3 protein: CASSESRVAGEQYF. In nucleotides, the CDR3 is TGCGCCAGCAGTGAGTCGAGGGTAGCAGGGGAGCAGTACTTC.

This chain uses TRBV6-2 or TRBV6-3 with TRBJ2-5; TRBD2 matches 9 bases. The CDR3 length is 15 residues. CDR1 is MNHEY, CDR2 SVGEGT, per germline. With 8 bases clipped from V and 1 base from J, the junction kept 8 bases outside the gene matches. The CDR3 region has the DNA TGTGCCAGCCTCTTGGCAGCGGGGGGCCAAGAGACCCAGTACTTC. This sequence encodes CASLLAAGGQETQYF.

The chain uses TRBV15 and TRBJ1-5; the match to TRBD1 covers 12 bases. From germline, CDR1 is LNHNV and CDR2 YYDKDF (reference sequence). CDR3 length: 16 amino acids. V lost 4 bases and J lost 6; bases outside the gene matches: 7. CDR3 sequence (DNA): TGTGCCACCAGCATAGGCCGGGACAGGGGGCCTCAGCCCCAGCATTTT. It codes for CATSIGRDRGPQPQHF.

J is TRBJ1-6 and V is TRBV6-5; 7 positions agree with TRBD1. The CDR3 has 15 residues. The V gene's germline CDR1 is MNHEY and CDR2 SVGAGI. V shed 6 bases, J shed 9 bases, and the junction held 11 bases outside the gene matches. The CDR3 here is CASRKTGKRGSPLHF. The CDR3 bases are TGTGCCAGCAGGAAGACAGGGAAGAGGGGTTCACCCCTCCACTTT.

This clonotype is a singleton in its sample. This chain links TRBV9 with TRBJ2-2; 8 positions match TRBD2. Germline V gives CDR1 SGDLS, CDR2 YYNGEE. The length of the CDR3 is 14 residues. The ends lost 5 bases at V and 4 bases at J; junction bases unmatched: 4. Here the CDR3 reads CASSSGGSTGELFF. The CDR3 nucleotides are TGTGCCAGCAGTTCGGGGGGGAGCACCGGGGAGCTGTTTTTT.

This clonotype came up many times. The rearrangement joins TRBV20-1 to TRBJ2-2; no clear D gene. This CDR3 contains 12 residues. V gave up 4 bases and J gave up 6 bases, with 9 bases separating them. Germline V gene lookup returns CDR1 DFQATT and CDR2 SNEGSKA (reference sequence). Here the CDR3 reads CSAMGLPGELFF. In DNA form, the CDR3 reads TGCAGTGCTATGGGATTACCCGGGGAGCTGTTTTTT.

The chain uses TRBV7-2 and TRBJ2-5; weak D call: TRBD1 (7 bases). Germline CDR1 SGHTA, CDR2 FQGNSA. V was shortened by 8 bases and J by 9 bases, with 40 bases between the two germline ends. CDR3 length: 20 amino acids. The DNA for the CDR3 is TGTGCCAGCCAAAACTTAAGGGGGCTCGGGGCGGGGACCCAAGGGATGGCCCAGTACTTC. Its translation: CASQNLRGLGAGTQGMAQYF.

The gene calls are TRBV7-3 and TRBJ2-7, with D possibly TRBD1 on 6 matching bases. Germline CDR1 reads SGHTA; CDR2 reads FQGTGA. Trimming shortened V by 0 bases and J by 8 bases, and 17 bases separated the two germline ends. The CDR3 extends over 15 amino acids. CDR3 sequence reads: CASSLTPVDSFQQYF. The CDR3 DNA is TGTGCCAGCAGCTTAACTCCCGTGGACAGCTTTCAGCAGTACTTC.